These 18 T cell receptor delta chains originate from one sample sequenced in a study of intestinal T cells in coeliac disease. Ten to eleven formalin-fixed paraffin-embedded scrolls, each 5 µm thick, supplied each case's genomic DNA. TCRdb reapplied CATT to the multiplex PCR reads. The table lists 250 to 350 delta-chain clones, about 55% of them singletons. Sequencing was performed on a duodenal biopsy. Receptor source: a human donor who served as a control with a normal duodenal biopsy, not a healthy volunteer.

This chain connects TRDV1 to TRDJ1, with D possibly matching TRDD2 (9 bases). No J segment appears in TCRdb, so it was assigned here by matching the sequence to germline. This CDR3 region has 23 residues. The V gene's germline CDR1 is TSWWSYY and CDR2 QGS. V was shortened by 4 bases and J by 7 bases, with 43 bases between the two germline ends. This chain's CDR3 is CALGGPTIRGLPTVLGIQGKLIF. The CDR3 DNA is TGTGCTCTTGGGGGACCCACAATCCGAGGCCTTCCTACGGTACTGGGGATACAAGGTAAACTCATCTTT.

V usage is TRDV1 and J usage is TRDJ1, with 12 nucleotides matching TRDD3. TCRdb carries no J gene annotation; the J gene was assigned here by matching the DNA with germline. The ends lost 1 base at V and 0 bases at J; junction bases unmatched: 24. The CDR3 is made up of 24 amino acids. The germline V gene has CDR1 TSWWSYY and CDR2 QGS. This CDR3 reads CALGERPTLNPWGIRKAYTDKLIF. The DNA for the CDR3 is TGTGCTCTTGGGGAACGACCCACCCTAAACCCCTGGGGGATACGAAAAGCCTACACCGATAAACTCATCTTT.

As concerns this clone: A far larger clone is only one base removed, so a read error is likely. The gene calls are TRDV3 and TRDJ1, with D hard to call. The J gene, not given by TCRdb, was assigned here from a germline match of the nucleotide sequence. This CDR3 is 12 amino acids long. The V gene lost 4 bases and the J gene lost 0 bases, with 9 bases spanning the gap. The germline V gene has CDR1 TVYSNPD and CDR2 GDNSRS (reference sequence). The CDR3 region has the DNA TGTGCCTCTACGTTGTACACCGATAAACTCATCTTT. Its translation is CASTLYTDKLIF.

On this clone itself: A far larger clone is one base from this, pointing to a likely read error. The same CDR3 is also encoded by other DNA sequences in this sample. The chain employs TRDV1 and TRDJ1; the match to TRDD3 covers 13 bases. No J gene was available from TCRdb, and it was assigned here by a germline match of the DNA. Germline V gene data show CDR1 as TSWWSYY and CDR2 as QGS. CDR3 length equals 16 residues. V lost 9 bases to trimming and J lost 8 bases; unmatched junction nucleotides: 15. The CDR3 loop is CALRLLGDTRSKKLIF. The CDR3 DNA reads TGTGCTCTGCGCTTACTGGGGGATACGCGGAGTAAAAAACTCATCTTT.

This clone has just a few counts. The V call is TRDV1, the J call TRDJ1; 12 nucleotides line up with TRDD3. TCRdb supplies no J gene; here it was assigned by aligning the nucleotide sequence to germline. Germline V gene sequence: CDR1 TSWWSYY, CDR2 QGS. This CDR3 spans 23 amino acids. The V gene end was trimmed by 3 bases and the J gene end by 7 bases; junction bases not matched to a gene: 30. CDR3 in DNA: TGTGCTCTTGGGGACCCACAATCCGAGGCCTTCCTACGGTACTGGGGGATACAAGGTAAACTCATCTTT. Translating gives CALGDPQSEAFLRYWGIQGKLIF.

Concerning this clone itself: Since a far larger clone is one base different, this is likely a read error. Other DNA sequences within the sample encode an identical CDR3. The chain uses TRDV2 and TRDJ1; D not certain. The J gene, not given by TCRdb, was assigned here from a germline match of the nucleotide sequence. V was cut by 0 bases and J by 2 bases, with 9 bases left in between. CDR1 GEAIGNYY and CDR2 EKD come from the germline V gene. The CDR3 extends over 14 amino acids. The CDR3 nucleotides read TGTGCCTGTGACACCTTACAAAGAACCGATAAACTCATCTTT. It encodes CACDTLQRTDKLIF.

About this clone: A far larger clone is off by one base, so a read error is likely. Here the V gene is TRDV1, but the J gene went uncalled; the DNA was not compared with TRDD3, the D call given in the table. Germline lookup yields CDR1 TSWWSYY and CDR2 QGS. CDR3 length equals 22 residues. CDR3 nucleotides: TGTGCTCTTGGGGAAAGGGGAGCCTTCCTACGTTGTACTGGGGGATACTCCGATAAACTCACCTTT. Translating it yields CALGERGAFLRCTGGYSDKLTF.

Of note for this clone: The protein TCRdb lists belongs to a much larger clone and differs from this DNA's translation at residue 8, which points to a read error; the protein shown is made from the DNA. The rearrangement uses TRDV3 and TRDJ1; 9 nucleotides line up with TRDD3. As TCRdb names no J gene, one was assigned here on the basis of a DNA match to germline. The germline CDR1 and CDR2 sequences are TVYSNPD and GDNSRS (reference sequence). The CDR3 is 13 residues long. The junction had 11 bases not matched to a gene; V was cut back by 4 bases and J by 8 bases. CDR3 in amino acids: CASAYWGTRKLIF. The CDR3 DNA is TGTGCCTCCGCGTACTGGGGGACAAGGAAACTCATCTTT.

This clone was seen more than once but under ten times. It may be a read error: a sequence one base away is much more abundant. This chain uses TRDV1 with TRDJ1, with D perhaps being TRDD2 or TRDD3 (6 bases each). No J gene was available from TCRdb, and it was assigned here by a germline match of the DNA. Germline CDR1 TSWWSYY, CDR2 QGS. The CDR3 is made up of 19 amino acids. V shed 3 bases and J shed 6 bases, with 29 bases lying between them. CDR3 region: CALGDPASFSVLGHNKLIF. In DNA, the CDR3 is TGTGCTCTTGGGGATCCCGCTTCCTTCTCCGTACTGGGTCACAATAAACTCATCTTT.

This clone has only one observation. This likely traces to a read error, being one base from a far larger clone. Distinct nucleotide sequences in the sample also encode this CDR3. No J gene was assigned, while the V gene was called as TRDV1; the DNA was not used to check the table's D call, TRDD3. This CDR3 is 16 amino acids long. Germline loops: CDR1 TSWWSYY, CDR2 QGS. The chain's CDR3 is CALRLLGDTRSKKLIF. CDR3 nucleotides: TGTGCTCTTCGCTTACTGGGGGATACGCGGAGTAAAAAACTCATATTT.

This clone has only a few counts. Only one base separates this from a far larger clonotype, so it likely reflects a read error. The genes are TRDV2 and TRDJ3; 9 bases line up with TRDD3. The J gene comes from matching the DNA to germline here; TCRdb lacks it. Unmatched junction bases numbered 14, after V lost 9 bases and J lost 0 bases. CDR1 and CDR2 (germline): GEAIGNYY, EKD. The CDR3 contains 19 residues. The DNA for the CDR3 is TGTGCCCGTTACTGGGGGACCGGTAGAAGCTCCTGGGACACCCGACAGATGTTTTTC. It translates to CARYWGTGRSSWDTRQMFF.

Comments on this clone: This probably arose from a read error, given a far larger clone one base away. The sample holds other DNA sequences that translate to the same CDR3. V and J are TRDV1 and TRDJ1; TRDD3 matches at 13 bases. TCRdb lists no J gene, so it was determined here by aligning the DNA to germline. This CDR3 is 22 amino acids long. CDR1 and CDR2 (germline): TSWWSYY, QGS. Trimming removed 2 bases from V and 1 base from J; junction bases left unmatched: 19. CDR3 residues: CALGECFIASYWGIRCTDKLIF. The CDR3 nucleotides read TGTGCTCTTGGGGAATGTTTCATCGCCTCCTACTGGGGGATACGCTGCACCGATAAACTCATCTTT.

The sample holds a few counts of this clone. The DNA is omitted, as the CDR3 cannot be located on it reliably, and the CDR3 follows TCRdb's listing. The V gene is given as TRDV1, and no J gene call is available; the table's D call TRDD3 went unverified against the DNA. Termini included, the CDR3 measures 27 amino acids. CDR1 and CDR2 from the germline V gene are TSWWSYY and QGS. The chain's CDR3 is CALGEVFGYWGLGANTDKLISIKTLFF.

No J gene was assigned, while the V gene was called as TRDV3. Germline V CDR1 and CDR2: TVYSNPD, GDNSRS (reference sequence). The CDR3 runs 18 residues. The chain's CDR3 is CAFTLYTDKLISIKTLFF. CDR3 nucleotide sequence: TGTGCCTTTACGTTGTACACCGATAAACTCATCAGTATAAAAACCCTCTTCTTC.

The CDR3 sequence is CALGECFIASYWGIRCTDKLISIKTLFF. CDR3 bases: TGTGCTCTTGGGGAATGTTTTATCGCCTCCTACTGGGGGATACGCTGCACCGATAAACTCATCAGTATAAAAACCCTCTTCTTC. The V gene call is TRDV1, and the J gene call is absent; TRDD3, the table's D call, lacks a check against the DNA. This CDR3 comprises 28 residues. Germline V gives CDR1 TSWWSYY, CDR2 QGS.

About this clone itself: A read error is the likely source, as a far larger clone sits one nucleotide away. Other DNA variants within this sample encode the same CDR3. V gene assignment gives TRDV2, but the J gene was left uncalled. CDR1 and CDR2 from the germline V gene are GEAIGNYY and EKD. CDR3 length equals 12 residues. The CDR3: CACDLETDKLIF. CDR3 coding DNA: TGTGCCTGTGACCTGGAAACCGATAAACTCATATTT.

The chain is built from TRDV2 and TRDJ1; the match to TRDD3 covers 7 bases. Since TCRdb gives no J gene, matching the DNA to germline was used here to assign it. With V trimmed by 3 bases and J by 1 base, 22 bases remained unmatched. Germline assignment: CDR1 GEAIGNYY and CDR2 EKD. The CDR3 covers 20 residues. CDR3 region: CACDEGVWGTKPDATDKLIF. The CDR3 nucleotides are TGTGCCTGTGACGAGGGTGTATGGGGGACCAAACCTGACGCCACCGATAAACTCATCTTT.

This chain uses TRDV2 with TRDJ3; 13 bases are shared with TRDD3. TCRdb does not report a J gene; here it was assigned by matching the DNA to germline references. CDR3 length: 18 residues. The germline V gene has CDR1 GEAIGNYY and CDR2 EKD. The V and J ends lost 2 bases and 15 bases, in that order; junction bases with no gene match: 15. This chain's CDR3 is CACDMVRGYTGGYAQMFF. DNA of the CDR3: TGTGCCTGTGACATGGTGAGGGGGTATACTGGGGGATACGCACAGATGTTTTTC.